One and the same sample provided the 21 T cell receptor beta chains below, sequenced in a study of T-cell memory formation after mild COVID-19 (dated by TCRdb to about 2021). The library was produced with 5' RACE. The listed sequencing device is Illumina NovaSeq 6000. Starting from the raw public reads, TCRdb applied fastp trimming at Q25, assembled clones with MiXCR and retained in-frame beta chains. Rows with one shared CDR3 protein collapse into an entry with the most common genes and DNA. The sample table shows about 350,000 distinct CDR3 sequences, and about an eighth are seen once. 22% of the sample lies in the top ten. The sequenced sample consisted of PBMCs or a T cell subset sorted from them (not recorded which). Source of these receptors: a man in his late teens or twenties who had mild COVID-19 (a few samples of this study predate the infection). The sample titles of this study are shuffled in the database, so cell type and time point are left out; the donor was told from shared clones.

This clonotype was recorded many times. The CDR3 sequence is CASSVGRGTYEQYF. The CDR3, as DNA: TGTGCCAGCAGCGTAGGCAGGGGAACCTACGAGCAGTACTTC. The chain joins TRBV9 to TRBJ2-7; TRBD1 is a possible D gene (6 bases). V lost 0 bases, J lost 2 bases, and 9 bases lay in between. The CDR3 has 14 residues. Germline values: CDR1 SGDLS, CDR2 YYNGEE. Full variable domain (outside the CDR3, taken from reference TRBV9 and TRBJ2-7): DSGVTQTPKHLITATGQRVTLRCSPRSGDLSVYWYQQSLDQGLQFLIQYYNGEERAKGNILERFSAQQFPDLHSELNLSSLELGDSALYFCASSVGRGTYEQYFGPGTRLTVT.

CDR3 nucleotides: TGCAGTGGGGGCAGCCAAGAGACCCAGTACTTC. Its protein product is CSGGSQETQYF. The chain combines TRBV20-1 with TRBJ2-5; tentatively, D is TRBD1 (5 bases). The CDR3 spans 11 residues. The germline V gene has CDR1 DFQATT and CDR2 SNEGSKA (reference sequence). V lost 7 bases to trimming and J lost 1 base, with 7 bases between them.

This clonotype was picked up a small number of times. V usage is TRBV5-6 and J usage is TRBJ1-1, with D perhaps TRBD1 (6 bases). The CDR3 has 16 amino acids. Germline CDR1 reads SGHDT; CDR2 reads YYEEEE. Trimming cost V 0 bases and J 1 base, with 13 bases left between them. CDR3 sequence reads: CASSLASTGANTEAFF. As DNA, the CDR3 is TGTGCCAGCAGCTTGGCTTCGACAGGCGCGAACACTGAAGCTTTCTTT.

There are many counts of this clonotype. J is TRBJ1-5 and V is TRBV7-2; D is perhaps TRBD1 (5 bases). The CDR3 extends over 14 amino acids. The ends were cut back, 5 bases at V and 6 bases at J, with 14 bases in the middle. The germline V gene has CDR1 SGHTA and CDR2 FQGNSA. Written as DNA, the CDR3 is TGTGCCAGCAGCCACGGGGGGGAAAGTCAGCCCCAGCATTTT. Translated: CASSHGGESQPQHF.

This clonotype was counted between two and nine times. The chain is built from TRBV7-6 and TRBJ2-1, with 7 nucleotides matching TRBD2. The V gene end was trimmed by 1 base and the J gene end by 0 bases; junction bases not matched to a gene: 3. The CDR3 loop spans 16 amino acids. Germline V lookup: CDR1 SGHVS, CDR2 FNYEAQ. The CDR3 is CASSLVPSGSYNEQFF. The CDR3 DNA sequence: TGTGCCAGCAGCTTAGTCCCTAGCGGCTCCTACAATGAGCAGTTCTTC.

In this sample, this clonotype turned up many times. The chain recombines TRBV5-1 with TRBJ1-1; TRBD1 aligns across 8 bases. The trim removed 2 bases at V and 5 bases at J, leaving 5 bases unmatched. The length of the CDR3 is 14 residues. Looked up from germline, CDR1 is SGHRS and CDR2 is YFSETQ. In nucleotides, the CDR3 is TGCGCCAGCAGCTTTATGACAGGGGCTACTGAAGCTTTCTTT. This translates into CASSFMTGATEAFF.

The chain joins TRBV6-6 to TRBJ2-6; the D call may be TRBD1 or TRBD2 (5 bases each). V shed 4 bases and J shed 2 bases, with 12 bases lying between them. CDR3 size: 16 residues. Germline V gene data show CDR1 as MNHNY and CDR2 as SVGAGI (reference sequence). This CDR3 is CASSWGRTPGANVLTF. The DNA of the CDR3 is TGTGCCAGCAGTTGGGGACGGACCCCTGGGGCCAACGTCCTGACTTTC.

This clonotype was detected a few times. The rearrangement uses TRBV19 and TRBJ2-7; D call uncertain. The V gene lost 3 bases and the J gene lost 4 bases, with 13 bases spanning the gap. The CDR3 spans 14 residues. Germline V gene data show CDR1 as LNHDA and CDR2 as SQIVND (reference sequence). The DNA for the CDR3 is TGTGCCAGTAGTATTTGGACGTCTGGTTACGAGCAGTACTTC. It yields the protein CASSIWTSGYEQYF.

Only a few counts were recorded for this clonotype. This chain uses TRBV10-3 with TRBJ1-5; 7 bases align to TRBD1. From germline, CDR1 is ENHRY and CDR2 SYGVKD. V shed 8 bases, J shed 7 bases, and the junction held 11 bases outside the gene matches. This CDR3 region has 14 residues. The CDR3 DNA reads as TGTGCCATCGGTGGGGTACAGGGGCGACAGCCCCAGCATTTT. It encodes CAIGGVQGRQPQHF.

This clonotype was recorded at least ten times. The CDR3, as DNA: TGCGCCAGCAGCTCGGGACTAGCGGGGCTCACAGATACGCAGTATTTT. It encodes CASSSGLAGLTDTQYF. The chain employs TRBV5-1 and TRBJ2-3; 13 bases fit TRBD2. The CDR3 totals 16 residues. Germline CDR1 reads SGHRS; CDR2 reads YFSETQ. V shed 3 bases and J 2 bases; nucleotides not matched to a gene: 3.

The chain has TRBV6-4 and TRBJ2-3, with 8 positions matching TRBD2. Germline lookup yields CDR1 MRHNA and CDR2 SNTAGT. Trimming at V came to 5 bases and at J to 2 bases, leaving 6 bases not matched to a gene. The CDR3 consists of 15 residues. CDR3 DNA: TGTGCCAGCAGTCCAGGGCGGGGGGACACAGATACGCAGTATTTT. This sequence encodes CASSPGRGDTDTQYF.

This clonotype occurred a few times. The chain has TRBV6-2 or TRBV6-3 and TRBJ1-2; possible D gene TRBD1, 6 bases. The CDR3 sequence is 13 residues long. Trimming shortened V by 6 bases and J by 6 bases, and 14 bases separated the two germline ends. Germline CDR1 MNHEY, CDR2 SVGEGT. CDR3: CASSLPGADGYTF. DNA of the CDR3: TGTGCCAGCAGCCTTCCAGGGGCAGATGGCTACACCTTC.

This clonotype was seen more than once but under ten times. The V call is TRBV4-1, the J call TRBJ2-1, with TRBD2 identical over 12 bases. V trimming: 2 bases; J trimming: 13 bases; junction bases outside the gene matches: 9. The CDR3 spans 15 residues. In germline, CDR1 is MGHRA, CDR2 YSYEKL. CDR3 region: CASSQPGTSGRDQFF. DNA for the CDR3: TGCGCCAGCAGCCAACCCGGGACTAGCGGGCGCGATCAGTTCTTC.

This clonotype turned up a few times. The rearrangement joins TRBV20-1 to TRBJ1-1; no reliable D call. Germline CDR1 is DFQATT and CDR2 is SNEGSKA (reference sequence). CDR3 length equals 14 residues. With 3 bases removed from V and 3 bases from J, the gap between germline ends came to 14 bases. CDR3 sequence (DNA): TGCAGTGCTAGCAGAAACCTAGGAGACACTGAAGCTTTCTTT. Amino acids: CSASRNLGDTEAFF.

The V gene is TRBV5-1, the J gene TRBJ2-1; no clear D. V was shortened by 0 bases and J by 5 bases, with 12 bases between the two germline ends. Germline CDR1 and CDR2: SGHRS and YFSETQ. The CDR3 spans 15 residues. CDR3 amino acids: CASSLAQTPNNEQFF. The CDR3 DNA is TGCGCCAGCAGCTTGGCACAGACTCCGAACAATGAGCAGTTCTTC.

The gene calls are TRBV5-1 and TRBJ1-1; D unclear. Trimming removed 0 bases at V and 3 bases at J, with 9 bases between. The CDR3 is 14 residues long. In germline, CDR1 is SGHRS, CDR2 YFSETQ. This CDR3 reads CASSLDADYTEAFF. CDR3 sequence (DNA): TGCGCCAGCAGCTTGGATGCGGATTACACTGAAGCTTTCTTT.

This clonotype was counted ten times or more. This rearrangement joins TRBV4-1 to TRBJ2-5; D is perhaps TRBD2 (5 bases). V was pared by 4 bases and J by 4 bases, with 22 bases between. Germline-derived CDR1 and CDR2 are MGHRA and YSYEKL. This CDR3 is built from 17 residues. The CDR3: CASSPRSSGSGGETQYF. CDR3 DNA: TGCGCCAGCAGCCCCAGATCTTCAGGCAGCGGAGGAGAGACCCAGTACTTC.

This clonotype was seen only a few times. The rearrangement uses TRBV29-1 and TRBJ2-3, with TRBD1 matching 7 bases. CDR1 is SQVTM and CDR2 is ANQGSEA in the germline V gene. There are 13 residues in the CDR3. V shed 3 bases and J 3 bases; nucleotides not matched to a gene: 3. The CDR3 is CSVDEGATDTQYF. The CDR3 region has the DNA TGCAGCGTTGATGAGGGGGCAACAGATACGCAGTATTTT.

J is TRBJ2-2 and V is TRBV27; the D is unclear. CDR3 size: 15 residues. Trimming shortened V by 4 bases and J by 0 bases, and 9 bases separated the two germline ends. Germline CDR1 is MNHEY and CDR2 is SMNVEV (reference sequence). CDR3 bases: TGTGCCAGCAGTTCCCCGATCTCGAACACCGGGGAGCTGTTTTTT. As protein: CASSSPISNTGELFF.

The rearrangement joins TRBV2 to TRBJ1-5; D not resolved. Per germline, CDR1 SNHLY and CDR2 FYNNEI. V was pared by 0 bases and J by 0 bases, with 21 bases between. The CDR3 is made up of 20 amino acids. CDR3 protein: CASSEAMVGEVLYSNQPQHF. For the CDR3, the DNA is TGTGCCAGCAGTGAAGCTATGGTCGGGGAGGTGCTTTATAGCAATCAGCCCCAGCATTTT.

The chain employs TRBV2 and TRBJ2-5; D possibly uses TRBD1 or TRBD2 (6 bases each). The CDR3 is made up of 12 amino acids. Trimming removed 6 bases at V and 3 bases at J, with 8 bases between. Germline values: CDR1 SNHLY, CDR2 FYNNEI. CDR3 protein: CASRRGEETQYF. Here the CDR3 DNA reads TGTGCCAGCAGGAGGGGGGAAGAGACCCAGTACTTC.